A selection of T cell receptor beta chains follows, all from one sample in a study of T cell clones after liver transplantation. This table comes from immunoSEQ multiplex PCR, and its TCRdb copy is limited to in-frame clones, with some not included. Of 31,000 or so clones detected, around 94% appear once; the ten largest clones hold 25% to 30%. The material was CD8+ T cells from blood, obtained 12 months after liver transplant. The receptors derive from a human patient who received a liver transplant. The graft donor may have given rise to some T cells. Each CDR3 is given with its conserved first and last residue.

j_gene	v_gene	CDR3aa
TRBJ1-6	TRBV4-3	CASSQLRGGNSPLHF
TRBJ2-4	TRBV6-1	CASSEALAGGYIQYF
TRBJ2-7	TRBV9	CASSVVSKRGLLEQYF
TRBJ1-1	TRBV10-2	CASSRPRDTEAFF
TRBJ1-1	TRBV14	CASVQRRSGWPEAFF
TRBJ2-1	TRBV7-9	CASFRDNEQFF
TRBJ2-7	TRBV13	CASSQGWNSYEQYF
TRBJ1-5	TRBV19	CASSVGQGRSQPQHF
TRBJ2-7	TRBV9	CASSVADRPYEQYF
TRBJ2-7	TRBV10-2	CASSDHEQYF
TRBJ2-5	TRBV27	CASSLTDTQETQYF
TRBJ2-5	TRBV27	CASSLIPLAGVETQYF
TRBJ2-1	TRBV12-2	CASRLRGGYEQFF
TRBJ2-3	TRBV7-3	CASSRGQGIGDTQYF
TRBJ1-1	TRBV25-1	CASSESQGHTEAFF
TRBJ2-1	TRBV27	CASSSELAGEQFF
TRBJ1-1	TRBV30	CAWDRTDEAFF
TRBJ1-3	TRBV28	CASSPTSGNTIYF
TRBJ2-7	TRBV27	CASSLQISYEQYF
TRBJ2-7	TRBV7-2	CASSFRRGPYEQYF
TRBJ2-1	TRBV4-3	CASSPYLRDEQFF
TRBJ2-5	TRBV30	CAWSEGALYQETQYF
TRBJ2-5	TRBV6-1	CASTRISKETQYF
TRBJ2-1	TRBV27	CASNSAGAEQFF
TRBJ2-5	TRBV9	CASSPGTSQETQYF
TRBJ1-1	TRBV7-2	CASSGVTNTEAFF
TRBJ2-3	TRBV9	CASSASGPITDTQYF
TRBJ2-7	TRBV28	CASTLRDLSSSEQYF
TRBJ2-3	TRBV6-5	CASSYEGMDTQYF
TRBJ1-1	TRBV21-1	CASSKEDPYRVITEAFF
TRBJ1-1	TRBV25-1	CASSLRGGADEAFF
TRBJ2-1	TRBV27	CASSFREGGEQFF
TRBJ2-7	TRBV30	CAWRAGTYEQYF
TRBJ2-1	TRBV11-1	CASSLGGFGEQFF